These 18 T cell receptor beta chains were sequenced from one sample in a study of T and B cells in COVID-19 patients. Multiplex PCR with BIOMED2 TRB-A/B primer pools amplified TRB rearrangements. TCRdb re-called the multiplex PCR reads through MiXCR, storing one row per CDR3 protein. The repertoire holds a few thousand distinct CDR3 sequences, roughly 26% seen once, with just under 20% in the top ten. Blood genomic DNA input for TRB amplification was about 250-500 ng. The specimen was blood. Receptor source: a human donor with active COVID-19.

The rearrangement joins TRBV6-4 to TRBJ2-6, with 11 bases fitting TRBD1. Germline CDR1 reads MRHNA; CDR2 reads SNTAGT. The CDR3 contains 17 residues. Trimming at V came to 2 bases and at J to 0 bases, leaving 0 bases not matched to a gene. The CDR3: CASSDGTGGSGANVLTF. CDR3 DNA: TGTGCCAGCAGTGACGGGACAGGGGGCTCTGGGGCCAACGTCCTGACTTTC.

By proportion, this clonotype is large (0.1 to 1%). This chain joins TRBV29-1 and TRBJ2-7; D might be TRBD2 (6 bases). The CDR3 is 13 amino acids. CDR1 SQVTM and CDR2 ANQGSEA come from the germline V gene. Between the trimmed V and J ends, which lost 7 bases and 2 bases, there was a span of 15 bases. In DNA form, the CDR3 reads TGCAGCGCTCACGGGGGATCGACCTACGAGCAGTACTTC. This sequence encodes CSAHGGSTYEQYF.

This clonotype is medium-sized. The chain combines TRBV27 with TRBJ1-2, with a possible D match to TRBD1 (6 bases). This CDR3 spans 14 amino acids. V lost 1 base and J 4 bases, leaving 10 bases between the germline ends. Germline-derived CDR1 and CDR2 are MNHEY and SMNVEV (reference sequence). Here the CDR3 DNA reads TGTGCCAGCAGTTTATATAAGGGGGGCTATGGCTACACCTTC. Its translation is CASSLYKGGYGYTF.

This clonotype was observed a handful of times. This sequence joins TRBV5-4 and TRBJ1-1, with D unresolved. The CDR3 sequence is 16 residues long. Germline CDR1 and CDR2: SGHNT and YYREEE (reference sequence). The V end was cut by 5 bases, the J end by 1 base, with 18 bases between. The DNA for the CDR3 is TGTGCCAGCAGTCAAAATTTCGGGATTGCGAACACTGAAGCTTTCTTT. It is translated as CASSQNFGIANTEAFF.

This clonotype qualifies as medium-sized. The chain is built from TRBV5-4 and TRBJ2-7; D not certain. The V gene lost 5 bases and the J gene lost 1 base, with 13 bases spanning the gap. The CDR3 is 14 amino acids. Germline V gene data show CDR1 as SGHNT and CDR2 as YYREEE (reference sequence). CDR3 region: CASSFRTGSYEQYF. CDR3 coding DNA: TGTGCCAGCAGTTTCCGGACCGGATCCTACGAGCAGTACTTC.

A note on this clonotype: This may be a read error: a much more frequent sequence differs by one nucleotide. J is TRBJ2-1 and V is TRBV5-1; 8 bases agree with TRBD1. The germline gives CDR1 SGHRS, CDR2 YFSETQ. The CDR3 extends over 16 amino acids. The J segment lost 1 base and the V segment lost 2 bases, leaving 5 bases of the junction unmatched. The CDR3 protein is CASSFGQGWSYNEQFF. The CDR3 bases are TGCGCCAGCAGCTTCGGACAGGGTTGGTCCTACAATGAGCAGTTCTTC.

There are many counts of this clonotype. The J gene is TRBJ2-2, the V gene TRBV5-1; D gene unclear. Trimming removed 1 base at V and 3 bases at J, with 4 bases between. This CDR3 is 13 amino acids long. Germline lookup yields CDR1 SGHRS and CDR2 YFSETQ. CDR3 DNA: TGCGCCAGCAGCTTGAGAGACACCGGGGAGCTGTTTTTT. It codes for CASSLRDTGELFF. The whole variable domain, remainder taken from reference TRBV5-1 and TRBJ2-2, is KAGVTQTPRYLIKTRGQQVTLSCSPISGHRSVSWYQQTPGQGLQFLFEYFSETQRNKGNFPGRFSGRQFSNSRSEMNVSTLELGDSALYLCASSLRDTGELFFGEGSRLTVL.

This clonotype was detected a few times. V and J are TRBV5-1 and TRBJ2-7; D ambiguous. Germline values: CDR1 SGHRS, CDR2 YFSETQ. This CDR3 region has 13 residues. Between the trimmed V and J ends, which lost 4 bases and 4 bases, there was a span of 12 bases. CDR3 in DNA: TGCGCCAGCAGCCCCGGCAGCACTTACGAGCAGTACTTC. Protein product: CASSPGSTYEQYF.

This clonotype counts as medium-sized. CDR3: CASTAGIGTIYF. CDR3 DNA: TGTGCCAGCACCGCAGGGATTGGCACCATATATTTT. The chain uses TRBV6-5 and TRBJ1-3; D might be TRBD1 (5 bases). The CDR3 loop spans 12 amino acids. CDR1 MNHEY and CDR2 SVGAGI come from the germline V gene. Trimming took 7 bases from V and 9 from J, leaving 13 bases between them.

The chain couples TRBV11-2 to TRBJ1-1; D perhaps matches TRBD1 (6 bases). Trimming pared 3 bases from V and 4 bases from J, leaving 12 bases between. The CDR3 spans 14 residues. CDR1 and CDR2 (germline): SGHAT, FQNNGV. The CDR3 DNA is TGTGCCAGCAGCTTTGCGAGGGGGGTCACTGAAGCTTTCTTT. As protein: CASSFARGVTEAFF.

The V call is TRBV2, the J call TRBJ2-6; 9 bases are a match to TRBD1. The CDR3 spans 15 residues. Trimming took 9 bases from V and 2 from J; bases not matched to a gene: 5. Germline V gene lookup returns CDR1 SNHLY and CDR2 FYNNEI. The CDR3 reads CARTTGGPGANVLTF. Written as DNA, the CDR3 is TGTGCCAGAACCACAGGGGGCCCTGGGGCCAACGTCCTGACTTTC. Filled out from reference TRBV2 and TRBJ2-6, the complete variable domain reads EPEVTQTPSHQVTQMGQEVILRCVPISNHLYFYWYRQILGQKVEFLVSFYNNEISEKSEIFDDQFSVERPDGSNFTLKIRSTKLEDSAMYFCARTTGGPGANVLTFGAGSRLTVL.

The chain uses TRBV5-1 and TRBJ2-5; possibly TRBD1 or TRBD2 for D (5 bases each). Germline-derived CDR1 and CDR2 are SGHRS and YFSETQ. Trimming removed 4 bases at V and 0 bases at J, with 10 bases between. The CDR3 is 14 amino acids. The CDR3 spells CASSGGDNQETQYF. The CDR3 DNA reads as TGCGCCAGCAGCGGGGGAGATAACCAAGAGACCCAGTACTTC.

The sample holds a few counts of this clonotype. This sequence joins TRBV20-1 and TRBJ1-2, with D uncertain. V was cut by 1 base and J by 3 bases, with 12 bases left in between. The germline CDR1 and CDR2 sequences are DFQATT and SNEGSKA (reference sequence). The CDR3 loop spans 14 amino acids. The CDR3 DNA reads TGCAGTGCTAGAGCAGAGACACCACACTATGGCTACACCTTC. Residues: CSARAETPHYGYTF.

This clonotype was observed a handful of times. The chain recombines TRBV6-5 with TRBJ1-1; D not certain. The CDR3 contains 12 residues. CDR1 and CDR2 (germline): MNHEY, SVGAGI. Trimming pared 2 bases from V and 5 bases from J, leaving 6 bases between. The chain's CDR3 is CASSYVETEAFF. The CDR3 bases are TGTGCCAGCAGTTACGTGGAGACTGAAGCTTTCTTT.

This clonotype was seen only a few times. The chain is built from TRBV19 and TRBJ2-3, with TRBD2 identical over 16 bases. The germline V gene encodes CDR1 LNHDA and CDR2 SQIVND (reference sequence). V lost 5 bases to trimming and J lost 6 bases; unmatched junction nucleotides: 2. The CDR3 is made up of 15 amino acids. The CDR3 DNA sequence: TGTGCCAGTAGTGGGACTAGCGGGAGGGCGGATACGCAGTATTTT. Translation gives CASSGTSGRADTQYF. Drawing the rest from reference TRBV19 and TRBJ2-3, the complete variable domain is DGGITQSPKYLFRKEGQNVTLSCEQNLNHDAMYWYRQDPGQGLRLIYYSQIVNDFQKGDIAEGYSVSREKKESFPLTVTSAQKNPTAFYLCASSGTSGRADTQYFGPGTRLTVL.

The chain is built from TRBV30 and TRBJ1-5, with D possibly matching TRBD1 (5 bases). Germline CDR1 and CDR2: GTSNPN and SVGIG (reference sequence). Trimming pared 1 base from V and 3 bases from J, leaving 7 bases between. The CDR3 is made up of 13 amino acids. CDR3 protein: CAWSEGHNQPQHF. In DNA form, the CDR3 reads TGTGCCTGGAGTGAAGGACACAATCAGCCCCAGCATTTT.

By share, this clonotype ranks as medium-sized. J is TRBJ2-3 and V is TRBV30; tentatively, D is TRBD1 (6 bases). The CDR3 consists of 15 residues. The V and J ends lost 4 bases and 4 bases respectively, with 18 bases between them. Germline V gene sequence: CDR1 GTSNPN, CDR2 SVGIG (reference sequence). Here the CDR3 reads CAWTPTGAAPDTQYF. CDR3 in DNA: TGTGCCTGGACCCCGACAGGCGCCGCCCCAGATACGCAGTATTTT. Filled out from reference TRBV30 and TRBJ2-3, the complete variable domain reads SQTIHQWPATLVQPVGSPLSLECTVEGTSNPNLYWYRQAAGRGLQLLFYSVGIGQISSEVPQNLSASRPQDRQFILSSKKLLLSDSGFYLCAWTPTGAAPDTQYFGPGTRLTVL.

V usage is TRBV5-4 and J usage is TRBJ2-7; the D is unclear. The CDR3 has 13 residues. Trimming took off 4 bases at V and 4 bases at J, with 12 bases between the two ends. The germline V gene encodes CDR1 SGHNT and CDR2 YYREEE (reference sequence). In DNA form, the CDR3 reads TGTGCCAGCAGCGAGGACGGTCGATACGAGCAGTACTTC. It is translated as CASSEDGRYEQYF.